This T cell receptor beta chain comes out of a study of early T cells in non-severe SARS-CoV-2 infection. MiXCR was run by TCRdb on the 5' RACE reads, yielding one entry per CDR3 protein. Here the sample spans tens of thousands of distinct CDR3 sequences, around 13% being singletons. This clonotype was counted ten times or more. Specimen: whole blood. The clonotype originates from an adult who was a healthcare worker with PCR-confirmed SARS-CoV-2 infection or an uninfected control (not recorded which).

The DNA for the CDR3 is TGCGCCAGCAGCCAAGATTTGCAAAACCCCTACAATGAGCAGTTCTTC. Protein: CASSQDLQNPYNEQFF. The V gene is TRBV4-3, the J gene TRBJ2-1, with no clear D. The CDR3 loop spans 16 amino acids. Trimming took off 0 bases at V and 2 bases at J, with 11 bases between the two ends. Germline CDR1 LGHNA, CDR2 YSLEER.